This passage covers 26 T cell receptor beta chains from one sample sequenced in a study of radiotherapy plus CTLA-4 blockade in lung cancer. Assay: immunoSEQ multiplex PCR; the TCRdb copy retains only in-frame clones and omits some. This table has around 80,000 clones, around 80% appearing once. This sample comprised peripheral blood, obtained from a patient treated with radiotherapy plus ipilimumab. These receptor sequences come from a human donor with non-small cell lung cancer who had stable disease on radiotherapy plus ipilimumab.

This chain connects TRBV5-1 to TRBJ1-1; D is perhaps TRBD1 (6 bases). The CDR3 consists of 14 residues. CDR1 and CDR2 (germline): SGHRS, YFSETQ. Trimming cost V 3 bases and J 3 bases, with 12 bases left between them. Here the CDR3 DNA reads TGCGCCAGCAGCTCAGGACAGCTGGACACTGAAGCTTTCTTT. Its protein product is CASSSGQLDTEAFF.

This clone was recorded only once. This sequence joins TRBV7-9 and TRBJ1-5; the D gene is possibly TRBD1 (6 bases). CDR1 and CDR2 (germline): SEHNR, FQNEAQ (reference sequence). CDR3 length: 16 amino acids. Trimming took off 5 bases at V and 6 bases at J, with 20 bases between the two ends. The CDR3 DNA reads as TGTGCCAGCAGCGCCCGAGGGGGGACACTTTTTCAGCCCCAGCATTTT. Amino acids: CASSARGGTLFQPQHF.

This clone was observed a single time. CDR3 amino acids: CASRFGTGGSYEQYF. For the CDR3, the DNA is TGTGCCAGCAGATTCGGGACAGGGGGGTCCTACGAGCAGTACTTC. The V and J genes are TRBV6-5 and TRBJ2-7; 11 nucleotides agree with TRBD1. V lost 6 bases to trimming and J lost 1 base; unmatched junction nucleotides: 5. Germline loops: CDR1 MNHEY, CDR2 SVGAGI. The CDR3 runs to 15 residues.

The V call is TRBV5-8, the J call TRBJ2-2; possibly TRBD1 or TRBD2 for D (5 bases each). The V end was cut by 7 bases, the J end by 3 bases, with 19 bases between. The CDR3 consists of 16 residues. CDR1 SGHTS and CDR2 YDEGEE come from the germline V gene. CDR3 nucleotides: TGTGCCAGCGCGCGTCCAGTGGGGGTCGACACCGGGGAGCTGTTTTTT. It encodes CASARPVGVDTGELFF. Full variable domain (rest looked up from reference TRBV5-8 and TRBJ2-2): EAGVTQSPTHLIKTRGQQATLRCSPISGHTSVYWYQQALGLGLQFLLWYDEGEERNRGNFPPRFSGRQFPNYSSELNVNALELEDSALYLCASARPVGVDTGELFFGEGSRLTVL.

The chain employs TRBV27 and TRBJ1-1, with TRBD1 identical over 10 bases. J was trimmed by 0 bases and V by 5 bases; bases with no gene match: 6. The CDR3 runs 16 residues. Per germline, CDR1 MNHEY and CDR2 SMNVEV (reference sequence). CDR3 coding DNA: TGTGCCAGCAGTCCGGGACAGGGGCACATGAACACTGAAGCTTTCTTT. This gives the protein CASSPGQGHMNTEAFF.

The rearrangement links TRBV10-1 to TRBJ2-1, with TRBD2 identical over 8 bases. Germline-derived CDR1 and CDR2 are WNHNN and SYGVQD (reference sequence). V dropped 2 bases and J dropped 7; count of bases not matched to a gene: 4. The CDR3 extends over 14 amino acids. CDR3 DNA: TGCGCCAGCAGTGAGGCGGGGGGCTTTAATGAGCAGTTCTTC. This sequence encodes CASSEAGGFNEQFF.

The CDR3 DNA follows: TGTGCCAGCAGGGAAGGGACAGGGAACACTGAAGCTTTCTTT. Its protein is CASREGTGNTEAFF. The V gene is TRBV28, the J gene TRBJ1-1, with TRBD1 identical over 8 bases. The CDR3 consists of 14 residues. The V and J ends lost 6 bases and 1 base, in that order; junction bases with no gene match: 4. The V gene's germline CDR1 is MDHEN and CDR2 SYDVKM.

The rearrangement uses TRBV29-1 and TRBJ1-5, with 9 bases aligning to TRBD1. CDR1 is SQVTM and CDR2 is ANQGSEA in the germline V gene. CDR3 length equals 13 residues. V was clipped by 7 bases and J by 7 bases; unmatched bases: 8. The chain's CDR3 is CSAGGQGGQPQHF. DNA of the CDR3: TGCAGCGCCGGGGGACAGGGTGGGCAGCCCCAGCATTTT.

V usage is TRBV6-5 and J usage is TRBJ1-2; 9 bases are a match to TRBD1. Unmatched junction bases numbered 4, after V lost 1 base and J lost 4 bases. Per the germline V gene, CDR1 is MNHEY and CDR2 is SVGAGI. The CDR3 sequence is 15 residues long. For the CDR3, the DNA is TGTGCCAGCAGTTACTACCAGACAGGGGGCTATGGCTACACCTTC. The encoded protein is CASSYYQTGGYGYTF.

The rearrangement joins TRBV5-1 to TRBJ2-7; the match to TRBD1 covers 7 bases. The trim removed 0 bases at V and 2 bases at J, leaving 8 bases unmatched. The CDR3 extends over 16 amino acids. CDR1 and CDR2 from the germline V gene are SGHRS and YFSETQ. This chain's CDR3 is CASSLEGTVPPYEQYF. The CDR3 DNA is TGCGCCAGCAGCTTGGAAGGGACAGTTCCACCCTACGAGCAGTACTTC.

The chain recombines TRBV28 with TRBJ1-5, with D unclear. The CDR3 is 12 amino acids. Trimming took 2 bases from V and 15 from J, leaving 14 bases between them. The germline gives CDR1 MDHEN, CDR2 SYDVKM. The CDR3 region has the DNA TGTGCCAGCAGTTTAGGTGCGCTACCTCCGCATTTT. It codes for CASSLGALPPHF.

V gene TRBV18 combines with J gene TRBJ1-6; 10 nucleotides line up with TRBD1. This CDR3 has 14 residues. J lost 7 bases, V lost 5 bases, and 2 bases had no gene match. The germline CDR1 and CDR2 sequences are KGHSH and LQKENI. The CDR3 DNA is TGTGCCAGCTCAACGGGACAGGGGAATTCACCCCTCCACTTT. Translation gives CASSTGQGNSPLHF.

The chain employs TRBV9 and TRBJ1-1; D might be TRBD1 (6 bases). The germline V gene encodes CDR1 SGDLS and CDR2 YYNGEE. V lost 2 bases, J lost 8 bases, and 10 bases lay in between. The CDR3 extends over 12 amino acids. Here the CDR3 reads CASSVGQGEAFF. For the CDR3, the DNA is TGTGCCAGCAGCGTTGGTCAGGGGGAAGCTTTCTTT.

The chain couples TRBV28 to TRBJ1-5; 7 bases are shared with TRBD1. The CDR3 is 14 amino acids. The germline V gene encodes CDR1 MDHEN and CDR2 SYDVKM. Germline trimming cut 2 bases from V and 7 bases from J; bases unmatched to any gene: 5. CDR3 coding DNA: TGTGCCAGCAGTTTAGGAGGGGGCGGGCAGCCCCAGCATTTT. Translating gives CASSLGGGGQPQHF.

The genes are TRBV6-5 and TRBJ2-7, with 7 bases aligning to TRBD2. In germline, CDR1 is MNHEY, CDR2 SVGAGI. With 5 bases clipped from V and 2 bases from J, the junction kept 6 bases outside the gene matches. The CDR3 sequence is 14 residues long. CDR3 amino acids: CASSAREGPYEQYF. In DNA, the CDR3 is TGTGCCAGCAGTGCCAGGGAGGGCCCCTACGAGCAGTACTTC.

This clone was detected once. V usage is TRBV5-5 and J usage is TRBJ2-3; the D is unclear. V lost 5 bases, J lost 3 bases, and 22 bases lay in between. The CDR3 is 17 residues long. The germline CDR1 and CDR2 sequences are SGHKS and YYEKEE (reference sequence). CDR3 sequence: CASSPPGPQSRTDTQYF. DNA of the CDR3: TGTGCCAGCAGTCCCCCCGGGCCCCAGTCTAGAACAGATACGCAGTATTTT.

The chain carries TRBV6-5 and TRBJ2-6; D unresolved. The CDR3 runs 15 residues. Germline V lookup: CDR1 MNHEY, CDR2 SVGAGI. V lost 2 bases and J 4 bases, leaving 9 bases between the germline ends. CDR3 amino acids: CASSYRPLGANVLTF. In DNA, the CDR3 is TGTGCCAGCAGTTACCGACCGTTAGGGGCCAACGTCCTGACTTTC.

This chain uses TRBV28 with TRBJ2-7, with 8 nucleotides matching TRBD1. Trimming cost V 6 bases and J 3 bases; bases outside gene matches: 4. The germline gives CDR1 MDHEN, CDR2 SYDVKM. The CDR3 runs 13 residues. The CDR3 reads CASSAGGIYEQYF. CDR3 bases: TGTGCCAGCAGCGCAGGGGGCATCTACGAGCAGTACTTC.

V usage is TRBV5-5 and J usage is TRBJ2-5; D uncertain. This CDR3 is built from 14 residues. Germline assignment: CDR1 SGHKS and CDR2 YYEKEE (reference sequence). V lost 1 base and J lost 1, with 8 bases in between. This CDR3 is CASSLLTVQETQYF. The CDR3 DNA reads as TGTGCCAGCAGCTTGTTAACAGTCCAAGAGACCCAGTACTTC.

The rearrangement joins TRBV7-9 to TRBJ1-4, with a weak D call TRBD1 (5 bases). CDR3 length equals 16 residues. V was trimmed by 3 bases and J by 8 bases, leaving 19 bases between them. CDR1 is SEHNR, CDR2 FQNEAQ, per germline (reference sequence). CDR3 loop: CASSFGFGGAQEKLFF. In nucleotides, the CDR3 is TGTGCCAGCAGCTTCGGTTTCGGGGGTGCGCAGGAAAAACTGTTTTTT.

This clone was seen a single time. The rearrangement joins TRBV27 to TRBJ1-5, with D perhaps TRBD1 (5 bases). Trimming shortened V by 0 bases and J by 1 base, and 10 bases separated the two germline ends. Looked up from germline, CDR1 is MNHEY and CDR2 is SMNVEV (reference sequence). The CDR3 has 16 amino acids. CDR3 nucleotide sequence: TGTGCCAGCAGTTTATCAGGGGCGTGGAGCAATCAGCCCCAGCATTTT. Translation gives CASSLSGAWSNQPQHF.

This clone was detected only once. The chain has TRBV2 and TRBJ2-2; D not resolved. CDR3 length: 13 amino acids. The germline gives CDR1 SNHLY, CDR2 FYNNEI. With 2 bases removed from V and 3 bases from J, the gap between germline ends came to 4 bases. CDR3 sequence reads: CASSETDTGELFF. The DNA of the CDR3 is TGTGCCAGCAGTGAAACGGACACCGGGGAGCTGTTTTTT. The full variable domain, rest sourced from reference TRBV2 and TRBJ2-2, is EPEVTQTPSHQVTQMGQEVILRCVPISNHLYFYWYRQILGQKVEFLVSFYNNEISEKSEIFDDQFSVERPDGSNFTLKIRSTKLEDSAMYFCASSETDTGELFFGEGSRLTVL.

This clone was counted only a few times. The V call is TRBV19, the J call TRBJ1-5; D unresolved. From germline, CDR1 is LNHDA and CDR2 SQIVND (reference sequence). The CDR3 is made up of 12 amino acids. Trimming stripped 7 bases from V and 4 bases from J, with 8 bases between. This chain's CDR3 is CASKGFNQPQHF. The DNA for the CDR3 is TGTGCCAGTAAAGGGTTTAATCAGCCCCAGCATTTT.

The chain carries TRBV2 and TRBJ2-2; D is unresolved. The CDR3 contains 14 residues. CDR1 is SNHLY and CDR2 is FYNNEI in the germline V gene. Trimming left V 1 base short and J 5 bases short, with 8 bases between. The CDR3 nucleotides read TGTGCCAGCAGTGAAGACCCCGGTACCGGGGAGCTGTTTTTT. Its translation is CASSEDPGTGELFF.

The chain combines TRBV19 with TRBJ2-1; 9 nucleotides align to TRBD1. Trimming removed 5 bases from V and 4 bases from J; junction bases left unmatched: 6. Germline-derived CDR1 and CDR2 are LNHDA and SQIVND (reference sequence). The length of the CDR3 is 15 residues. CDR3 DNA sequence: TGTGCCAGTAGTCGGACGGGACAGGGATACAATGAGCAGTTCTTC. Its protein product is CASSRTGQGYNEQFF.

V usage is TRBV9 and J usage is TRBJ1-5; D gene ambiguous. V lost 2 bases and J lost 6, with 6 bases in between. The CDR3 is 12 residues long. CDR1 is SGDLS and CDR2 is YYNGEE in the germline V gene. The CDR3 here is CASSVDGQPQHF. CDR3 nucleotide sequence: TGTGCCAGCAGCGTGGATGGTCAGCCCCAGCATTTT.